Listed below are T cell receptor beta chains from one sample, sequenced in a study of blood T cell repertoires in COVID-19. This table comes from immunoSEQ multiplex PCR, and its TCRdb copy is limited to in-frame clones, with some not included. The data hold 90,000 to 150,000 clones, with roughly nine tenths observed a single time. Sequenced input: peripheral blood. The receptors come from a man between 70 and 80 years old with active or convalescent COVID-19. CDR3s include the opening cysteine and the closing phenylalanine or tryptophan. D genes are given only for firm matches. Clone size is given for some rows only: seen once, a few or many times, or a class if the clone is expanded.

clone size: -; J gene: TRBJ2-7; V gene: TRBV30; D gene: -; CDR3 DNA: TGTGCCTGGAGCCCGAGGCCCTACGAGCAGTACTTC; CDR3 protein: CAWSPRPYEQYF
clone size: -; J gene: TRBJ2-7; V gene: TRBV19; D gene: TRBD1; CDR3 DNA: TGTGCCAGTACCAAAGGACAGGGCCCTTACGAGCAGTACTTC; CDR3 protein: CASTKGQGPYEQYF
clone size: once; J gene: TRBJ2-1; V gene: TRBV5-1; D gene: TRBD2; CDR3 DNA: TGCGCCAGCAGCTCGGAGCCGACTAGCGCGAGCTCCTACAATGAGCAGTTCTTC; CDR3 protein: CASSSEPTSASSYNEQFF
clone size: -; J gene: TRBJ2-1; V gene: TRBV7-2; D gene: TRBD2; CDR3 DNA: TGTGCCAGCAGCTTCAGCGGGAGGGCCCAAAATGAGCAGTTCTTC; CDR3 protein: CASSFSGRAQNEQFF
clone size: -; J gene: TRBJ1-2; V gene: TRBV5-4; D gene: -; CDR3 DNA: TGTGCCAGCAGACCACATTCACAGGAGTGGGATGGCTACACCTTC; CDR3 protein: CASRPHSQEWDGYTF
clone size: once; J gene: TRBJ2-6; V gene: TRBV7-9; D gene: -; CDR3 DNA: TGTGCCAGCAGCCTCAACAGGGTTCGTTCAGCTGGGGCCAACGTCCTGACTTTC; CDR3 protein: CASSLNRVRSAGANVLTF
clone size: -; J gene: TRBJ1-1; V gene: TRBV27; D gene: -; CDR3 DNA: TGTGCCAGCAGTTCATCTATGAACACTGAAGCTTTCTTT; CDR3 protein: CASSSSMNTEAFF
clone size: -; J gene: TRBJ1-1; V gene: TRBV7-6; D gene: TRBD1; CDR3 DNA: TGTGCCAGCAGCTTAGAAGGGGGCGACTCAGCTTTCTTT; CDR3 protein: CASSLEGGDSAFF
clone size: -; J gene: TRBJ2-1; V gene: TRBV9; D gene: -; CDR3 DNA: TGTGCCAGCAGCGTGGGGGCGGAACCCGGGTATGAGCAGTTCTTC; CDR3 protein: CASSVGAEPGYEQFF
clone size: once; J gene: TRBJ2-6; V gene: TRBV7-7; D gene: TRBD2; CDR3 DNA: TGTGCTAGCAGCCCACTAGCGGGAGTTGGGGCCAACGTCCTGACTTTC; CDR3 protein: CASSPLAGVGANVLTF
clone size: -; J gene: TRBJ2-7; V gene: TRBV30; D gene: TRBD2; CDR3 DNA: TGTGCCTGGACCCCGGGACTAGCGGGAGGGGGTGGCGAGCAGTACTTC; CDR3 protein: CAWTPGLAGGGGEQYF
clone size: -; J gene: TRBJ2-3; V gene: TRBV7-9; D gene: -; CDR3 DNA: TGTGCCAGCAGCTCCTACACAGATACGCAGTATTTT; CDR3 protein: CASSSYTDTQYF
clone size: -; J gene: TRBJ1-6; V gene: TRBV9; D gene: -; CDR3 DNA: TGTGCCAGCAGCGTAGCTGGGCTTAATTCACCCCTCCACTTT; CDR3 protein: CASSVAGLNSPLHF
clone size: -; J gene: TRBJ2-1; V gene: TRBV5-1; D gene: TRBD1; CDR3 DNA: TGCGCCAGCAGCGGCGGACAGGTTCGCAATGAGCAGTTCTTC; CDR3 protein: CASSGGQVRNEQFF
clone size: -; J gene: TRBJ2-6; V gene: TRBV7-9; D gene: -; CDR3 DNA: TGTGCCAGCAGCTCAGGGGTGCGTGGGGCCAACGTCCTGACTTTC; CDR3 protein: CASSSGVRGANVLTF
clone size: -; J gene: TRBJ1-1; V gene: TRBV27; D gene: -; CDR3 DNA: TGTGCCAGCAGGATCGACACCCACCCTGAAGCTTTCTTT; CDR3 protein: CASRIDTHPEAFF
clone size: -; J gene: TRBJ2-2; V gene: TRBV5-1; D gene: -; CDR3 DNA: TGCGCCACCGCACCGGGAACAAACACCGGGGAGCTGTTTTTT; CDR3 protein: CATAPGTNTGELFF
clone size: -; J gene: TRBJ2-7; V gene: TRBV5-1; D gene: TRBD2; CDR3 DNA: TGCGCCAGCAGCCCTTCGACTAGCGCTGCCAGGGAGCAGTACTTC; CDR3 protein: CASSPSTSAAREQYF
clone size: -; J gene: TRBJ2-5; V gene: TRBV24-1; D gene: -; CDR3 DNA: TGTGCCACCAGTGACCCCGGAGGCAAGACCCAGTACTTC; CDR3 protein: CATSDPGGKTQYF
clone size: -; J gene: TRBJ2-7; V gene: TRBV28; D gene: TRBD2; CDR3 DNA: TGTGCCAGCAGTTTTTTGGCGGGAGGGTTCGAGCAGTACTTC; CDR3 protein: CASSFLAGGFEQYF
clone size: -; J gene: TRBJ2-7; V gene: TRBV6-1; D gene: -; CDR3 DNA: TGTGCCAGCAGTGAGGGGGGTAGCTCACCATACGACTACGAGCAGTACTTC; CDR3 protein: CASSEGGSSPYDYEQYF
clone size: -; J gene: TRBJ1-5; V gene: TRBV19; D gene: -; CDR3 DNA: TGTGCCAGTAGTATAGGTCCTTATCAGCCCCAGCATTTT; CDR3 protein: CASSIGPYQPQHF
clone size: -; J gene: TRBJ1-4; V gene: TRBV7-2; D gene: TRBD1; CDR3 DNA: TGTGCCAGCAGCCTCCGGACAGGTGGAGAAAAACTGTTTTTT; CDR3 protein: CASSLRTGGEKLFF
clone size: -; J gene: TRBJ2-5; V gene: TRBV27; D gene: -; CDR3 DNA: TGTGCAGTGAGGGAGACCCAGTACTTC; CDR3 protein: CAVRETQYF
clone size: -; J gene: TRBJ1-5; V gene: TRBV28; D gene: -; CDR3 DNA: TGTGCCAGCCACCGGGCCGCGGGGAGCAATCAGCCCCAGCATTTT; CDR3 protein: CASHRAAGSNQPQHF
clone size: -; J gene: TRBJ1-3; V gene: TRBV10-3; D gene: -; CDR3 DNA: TGTGCCACCCGCGTCGATGAACTCGCTGGAAACACCATATATTTT; CDR3 protein: CATRVDELAGNTIYF
clone size: -; J gene: TRBJ2-7; V gene: TRBV27; D gene: -; CDR3 DNA: TGTGCCAGCAACCCTCGCCGGGACACCTACGAGCAGTACTTC; CDR3 protein: CASNPRRDTYEQYF
clone size: -; J gene: TRBJ1-6; V gene: TRBV5-1; D gene: TRBD1; CDR3 DNA: TGCGCCAGCAGCCGGACAGGGGTGAGGGAATCACCCCTCCACTTT; CDR3 protein: CASSRTGVRESPLHF
clone size: -; J gene: TRBJ1-5; V gene: TRBV27; D gene: -; CDR3 DNA: -; CDR3 protein: CASSFGAGGNQPQHF
clone size: -; J gene: TRBJ1-5; V gene: TRBV2; D gene: -; CDR3 DNA: TGTGCCAGCAGTGCTCCCTCGGGGAGCAATCAGCCCCAGCATTTT; CDR3 protein: CASSAPSGSNQPQHF
clone size: -; J gene: TRBJ2-1; V gene: TRBV5-4; D gene: TRBD2; CDR3 DNA: TGTGCCAGCAGCTCCGGACTAGCGGGAGGGCCCCCGCTCTTC; CDR3 protein: CASSSGLAGGPPLF
clone size: -; J gene: TRBJ1-1; V gene: TRBV6-1; D gene: -; CDR3 DNA: TGTGCCAGCAGTGGAGCGGACATATCGAACACTGAAGCTTTCTTT; CDR3 protein: CASSGADISNTEAFF
clone size: -; J gene: TRBJ2-2; V gene: TRBV24-1; D gene: -; CDR3 DNA: TGTGCCACCAGTGATCCCGCCAGGTTCGGGGAGCTGTTTTTT; CDR3 protein: CATSDPARFGELFF
clone size: once; J gene: TRBJ1-2; V gene: TRBV18; D gene: -; CDR3 DNA: TGTGCCAGCTCACCACAGGAGGCTCGCTATGGCTACACCTTC; CDR3 protein: CASSPQEARYGYTF
clone size: -; J gene: TRBJ1-5; V gene: TRBV6-5; D gene: TRBD1; CDR3 DNA: TGTGCCAGCACTCGAGGACAGGTTAGCAATCAGCCCCAGCATTTT; CDR3 protein: CASTRGQVSNQPQHF
clone size: once; J gene: TRBJ2-5; V gene: TRBV6-1; D gene: -; CDR3 DNA: TGTGCCAGCAGTGAACCAGGGAACGGAGAGACCCAGTACTTC; CDR3 protein: CASSEPGNGETQYF
clone size: -; J gene: TRBJ2-3; V gene: TRBV24-1; D gene: TRBD2; CDR3 DNA: TGTGCCACCAGTGATTCGTCAGGGAGGGAGGCGGATACGCAGTATTTT; CDR3 protein: CATSDSSGREADTQYF
clone size: -; J gene: TRBJ2-7; V gene: TRBV5-1; D gene: -; CDR3 DNA: TGCGCCAGCAGCTTAACGGGGGCCTACGAGCAGTACTTC; CDR3 protein: CASSLTGAYEQYF
clone size: -; J gene: TRBJ1-1; V gene: TRBV6-6; D gene: TRBD1; CDR3 DNA: TGTGCCGTAGGGACAGCGGTGAACACTGAAGCTTTCTTT; CDR3 protein: CAVGTAVNTEAFF
clone size: -; J gene: TRBJ1-6; V gene: TRBV27; D gene: TRBD1; CDR3 DNA: TGTGCCAGCAGTTTTGTGGACAGGGGGAATTCACCCCTCCACTTT; CDR3 protein: CASSFVDRGNSPLHF
clone size: few; J gene: TRBJ1-1; V gene: TRBV28; D gene: -; CDR3 DNA: TGTGCCAGCCGGAAGACAGGTGGGACTGAAGCTTTCTTT; CDR3 protein: CASRKTGGTEAFF
clone size: -; J gene: TRBJ1-1; V gene: TRBV10-3; D gene: TRBD1; CDR3 DNA: TGTGCCACTTCACGGACAGGGGATATGAACACTGAAGCTTTCTTT; CDR3 protein: CATSRTGDMNTEAFF
clone size: -; J gene: TRBJ2-7; V gene: TRBV27; D gene: -; CDR3 DNA: TGTGCCAGCAGTTTATCACAGGGCCCCTACGAGCAGTACTTC; CDR3 protein: CASSLSQGPYEQYF
clone size: -; J gene: TRBJ2-7; V gene: TRBV24-1; D gene: TRBD2; CDR3 DNA: TGTGCCACCAGTGATGAAACAGCGGGAGCACCCTACGAGCAGTACTTC; CDR3 protein: CATSDETAGAPYEQYF
clone size: -; J gene: TRBJ1-1; V gene: TRBV24-1; D gene: TRBD1; CDR3 DNA: TGTGCCACCAGGACAGGGGTGAACACTGAAGCTTTCTTT; CDR3 protein: CATRTGVNTEAFF
clone size: -; J gene: TRBJ2-7; V gene: TRBV7-2; D gene: -; CDR3 DNA: TGTGCCAGCAGCGCAGACGGCAGGGGCTCCTACGAGCAGTACTTC; CDR3 protein: CASSADGRGSYEQYF
clone size: -; J gene: TRBJ2-2; V gene: TRBV6-5; D gene: TRBD2; CDR3 DNA: TGTGCCAGCAGTCACCGGGACTACCCTGGCGGGGAGCTGTTTTTT; CDR3 protein: CASSHRDYPGGELFF
clone size: -; J gene: TRBJ2-2; V gene: TRBV7-6; D gene: TRBD1; CDR3 DNA: TGTGCCAGCAGCTCGAGACAGGGTAGAAACACCGGGGAGCTGTTTTTT; CDR3 protein: CASSSRQGRNTGELFF
clone size: -; J gene: TRBJ1-2; V gene: TRBV3-1/TRBV3-2; D gene: -; CDR3 DNA: TGTGCCAGCAGCCAAGGTGACAGGATCTATGGCTACACCTTC; CDR3 protein: CASSQGDRIYGYTF
clone size: -; J gene: TRBJ2-1; V gene: TRBV7-9; D gene: -; CDR3 DNA: TGTGCCAGCCAGAGGTCAGAAGGCAATGAGCAGTTCTTC; CDR3 protein: CASQRSEGNEQFF